The 25 T cell receptor beta chains below all came from one sample that was sequenced in a study of cytomegalovirus exposure and HLA in healthy donors. The PCR was carried out with 60 Vbeta primers and 13 Jbeta primers. The table came from immunoSEQ multiplex PCR; TCRdb's copy has only in-frame clones and leaves some out. The sample holds 120,000 to 150,000 clones, around 65% seen once. The sequenced sample was PBMCs. Receptors were obtained from a woman between 25 and 40 years old in good health and CMV-seropositive.

The V and J genes are TRBV2 and TRBJ1-2, with D possibly TRBD1 on 5 matching bases. Germline lookup yields CDR1 SNHLY and CDR2 FYNNEI. The CDR3 is made up of 12 amino acids. V was clipped by 10 bases and J by 4 bases, with 13 bases between them. The CDR3 DNA sequence: TGTGCCACCGCACGGGGGTCCTATGGCTACACCTTC. Amino acids: CATARGSYGYTF.

This chain links TRBV5-4 with TRBJ2-1; the D gene is possibly TRBD1 (5 bases). This CDR3 is built from 15 residues. The ends were cut back, 4 bases at V and 0 bases at J, with 11 bases in the middle. Germline CDR1 SGHNT, CDR2 YYREEE (reference sequence). The CDR3 bases are TGTGCCAGCAGCATACAGGTACCCTCCTACAATGAGCAGTTCTTC. Translation: CASSIQVPSYNEQFF.

V is TRBV6-1 and J is TRBJ2-1; 10 positions agree with TRBD2. Germline V lookup: CDR1 MNHNS, CDR2 SASEGT. The V gene end was trimmed by 3 bases and the J gene end by 8 bases; junction bases not matched to a gene: 10. This CDR3 is built from 16 residues. The CDR3 nucleotides read TGTGCCAGCAGTGAGAGTGGTAGCGGGAGGTCCGATGAGCAGTTCTTC. Translating it yields CASSESGSGRSDEQFF.

The V call is TRBV6-5, the J call TRBJ1-4, with 8 bases matching TRBD1. Germline CDR1 is MNHEY and CDR2 is SVGAGI. The CDR3 contains 13 residues. Germline trimming cut 8 bases from V and 5 bases from J; bases unmatched to any gene: 4. Here the CDR3 reads CASHRGGNEKLFF. The CDR3 region has the DNA TGTGCCAGCCACAGGGGGGGGAATGAAAAACTGTTTTTT.

This clone was counted only a few times. The chain carries TRBV10-3 and TRBJ1-1; no firm D call. Between the trimmed V and J ends, which lost 4 bases and 0 bases, there was a span of 6 bases. This CDR3 comprises 13 residues. Germline CDR1 reads ENHRY; CDR2 reads SYGVKD. CDR3 amino acids: CAISVSMNTEAFF. In DNA form, the CDR3 reads TGTGCCATCAGTGTATCTATGAACACTGAAGCTTTCTTT.

The chain carries TRBV28 and TRBJ1-2, with D hard to call. The CDR3 consists of 15 residues. Trimming shortened V by 6 bases and J by 3 bases, and 17 bases separated the two germline ends. Germline V CDR1 and CDR2: MDHEN, SYDVKM. The CDR3 region is CASRNNWEDDYGYTF. Here the CDR3 DNA reads TGTGCCAGCAGAAATAATTGGGAGGATGACTATGGCTACACCTTC.

This clone was seen a handful of times. The rearrangement joins TRBV28 to TRBJ2-5; 8 positions agree with TRBD2. Germline V gene sequence: CDR1 MDHEN, CDR2 SYDVKM. CDR3 size: 14 residues. V lost 3 bases and J lost 1; bases outside the gene matches: 1. This chain's CDR3 is CASSFGGVQETQYF. CDR3 in DNA: TGTGCCAGCAGTTTCGGGGGGGTCCAAGAGACCCAGTACTTC.

The rearrangement joins TRBV5-1 to TRBJ1-6; TRBD1 agrees at 7 bases. The CDR3 is 15 residues long. Germline V gene lookup returns CDR1 SGHRS and CDR2 YFSETQ. Trimming removed 4 bases from V and 5 bases from J; junction bases left unmatched: 6. The CDR3 coding sequence is TGCGCCAGCAGCAACCGGGACAGACATAATTCACCCCTCCACTTT. It encodes CASSNRDRHNSPLHF.

This clone was counted a single time. The DNA of the CDR3 is TGTGCCACCGGAGTGGCAGGGGGCGAAGAGACCCAGTACTTC. This codes for CATGVAGGEETQYF. This sequence joins TRBV10-3 and TRBJ2-5; 8 nucleotides align to TRBD1. Trimming took 10 bases from V and 3 from J; bases not matched to a gene: 10. This CDR3 is 14 amino acids long. Germline CDR1 ENHRY, CDR2 SYGVKD.

The chain couples TRBV5-1 to TRBJ2-5; 7 bases are a match to TRBD1. With 4 bases clipped from V and 5 bases from J, the junction kept 23 bases outside the gene matches. The CDR3 runs 19 residues. The V gene's germline CDR1 is SGHRS and CDR2 YFSETQ. The CDR3 region is CASSRTIRQETGFRETQYF. As DNA, the CDR3 is TGCGCCAGCAGCCGTACTATCCGTCAAGAGACAGGGTTTCGGGAGACCCAGTACTTC.

This clone was found a few times. The V call is TRBV5-1, the J call TRBJ1-1, with D perhaps matching TRBD1 (5 bases). The V gene lost 0 bases and the J gene lost 2 bases, with 11 bases spanning the gap. The CDR3 length is 15 residues. The germline V gene encodes CDR1 SGHRS and CDR2 YFSETQ. The CDR3 loop reads CASSLARGANTEAFF. CDR3 coding DNA: TGCGCCAGCAGCTTGGCCCGCGGGGCAAACACTGAAGCTTTCTTT.

This sequence joins TRBV7-8 and TRBJ2-6; no clear D. Trimming stripped 5 bases from V and 0 bases from J, with 20 bases between. In germline, CDR1 is SGHVS, CDR2 FQNEAQ. The CDR3 length is 19 residues. The CDR3 loop is CASSPKVGLENSGANVLTF. The DNA of the CDR3 is TGTGCCAGCAGCCCCAAGGTCGGGTTAGAGAACTCTGGGGCCAACGTCCTGACTTTC.

Written as DNA, the CDR3 is TGTGCCAGCTCACCATCTACAGACAAACCCTACGAGCAGTACTTC. Encoded protein: CASSPSTDKPYEQYF. J is TRBJ2-7 and V is TRBV18, with no clear D. CDR1 KGHSH and CDR2 LQKENI come from the germline V gene. V was clipped by 2 bases and J by 2 bases, with 13 bases between them. This CDR3 contains 15 residues.

In this sample, this clone turned up once. The chain employs TRBV29-1 and TRBJ2-5, with 7 bases lining up with TRBD1. Germline V CDR1 and CDR2: SQVTM, ANQGSEA. The V segment lost 2 bases and the J segment 2 bases; nucleotides outside the gene matches: 5. The CDR3 sequence is 14 residues long. This CDR3 reads CSVESRDRQETQYF. The CDR3 DNA reads TGCAGCGTTGAATCCCGGGACAGACAAGAGACCCAGTACTTC.

This chain uses TRBV19 with TRBJ1-2; 7 bases fit TRBD1. Germline assignment: CDR1 LNHDA and CDR2 SQIVND (reference sequence). Unmatched junction bases numbered 6, after V lost 2 bases and J lost 0 bases. The CDR3 runs to 16 residues. CDR3 DNA: TGTGCCAGTAGTATATCTGGGACAGCGCCTAACTATGGCTACACCTTC. Amino acid sequence: CASSISGTAPNYGYTF.

The V and J genes are TRBV27 and TRBJ1-1, with TRBD1 matching over 7 bases. Germline CDR1 is MNHEY and CDR2 is SMNVEV (reference sequence). The V gene end was trimmed by 5 bases and the J gene end by 1 base; junction bases not matched to a gene: 7. There are 15 residues in the CDR3. The CDR3 nucleotides are TGTGCCAGCAGTCTGGAACGACAGGGGAACACTGAAGCTTTCTTT. It translates to CASSLERQGNTEAFF.

The chain uses TRBV6-1 and TRBJ2-3; 8 positions match TRBD1. The CDR3 consists of 14 residues. V lost 3 bases to trimming and J lost 1 base; unmatched junction nucleotides: 0. Per the germline V gene, CDR1 is MNHNS and CDR2 is SASEGT. For the CDR3, the DNA is TGTGCCAGCAGTGAGACAGGGGGCACAGATACGCAGTATTTT. This translates into CASSETGGTDTQYF.

This rearrangement joins TRBV19 to TRBJ1-2, with D possibly TRBD1 on 6 matching bases. CDR3 length equals 11 residues. V lost 10 bases and J 14 bases, leaving 20 bases between the germline ends. Germline loops: CDR1 LNHDA, CDR2 SQIVND (reference sequence). The CDR3 here is CATQDRNLRTF. CDR3 coding DNA: TGTGCCACACAGGACAGAAATTTAAGGACCTTC.

The chain has TRBV5-8 and TRBJ2-7; 7 nucleotides align to TRBD1. In germline, CDR1 is SGHTS, CDR2 YDEGEE. V shed 1 base and J 2 bases; nucleotides not matched to a gene: 9. There are 16 residues in the CDR3. The CDR3 loop is CASSLWFETGTYEQYF. The CDR3 DNA follows: TGTGCCAGCAGCTTGTGGTTTGAGACAGGGACCTACGAGCAGTACTTC.

This sequence joins TRBV4-2 and TRBJ2-7; TRBD1 aligns across 7 bases. The germline V gene encodes CDR1 LGHNA and CDR2 YNFKEQ. The CDR3 spans 14 residues. V was pared by 1 base and J by 4 bases, with 4 bases of the junction left unmatched. CDR3 amino acids: CASSQVEQGYEQYF. CDR3 in DNA: TGTGCCAGCAGCCAAGTAGAACAGGGGTACGAGCAGTACTTC.

This clone appeared a few times. The chain couples TRBV2 to TRBJ1-4; D is uncertain. Trimming removed 1 base at V and 6 bases at J, with 15 bases between. Per the germline V gene, CDR1 is SNHLY and CDR2 is FYNNEI. The length of the CDR3 is 16 residues. CDR3 loop: CASSEVVERSHEKLFF. The CDR3 DNA sequence: TGTGCCAGCAGTGAAGTCGTAGAGAGGAGTCATGAAAAACTGTTTTTT.

This chain joins TRBV7-6 and TRBJ2-3, with 11 bases lining up with TRBD2. J gave up 3 bases and V 5 bases, and 4 bases lay outside the gene matches. This CDR3 has 15 amino acids. CDR1 SGHVS and CDR2 FNYEAQ come from the germline V gene. The CDR3 DNA follows: TGTGCCAGCAGCGCCGCTAGCGGGAGGACAGATACGCAGTATTTT. Translation gives CASSAASGRTDTQYF.

The chain employs TRBV6-1 and TRBJ2-1; TRBD2 matches 8 bases. This CDR3 contains 14 residues. Trimming took 4 bases from V and 6 from J; bases not matched to a gene: 5. Germline loops: CDR1 MNHNS, CDR2 SASEGT. CDR3 residues: CASSAGTRANEQFF. The CDR3 nucleotides are TGTGCCAGCAGTGCAGGGACTAGAGCCAATGAGCAGTTCTTC.

The chain links TRBV9 to TRBJ2-1, with TRBD2 identical over 7 bases. CDR1 and CDR2 (germline): SGDLS, YYNGEE. The CDR3 covers 15 residues. V gave up 0 bases and J gave up 4 bases; unmatched junction bases: 4. The CDR3 loop is CASSVANGGYNEQFF. Here the CDR3 DNA reads TGTGCCAGCAGCGTAGCGAACGGGGGGTACAATGAGCAGTTCTTC. Full variable domain (remainder filled in from reference TRBV9 and TRBJ2-1): DSGVTQTPKHLITATGQRVTLRCSPRSGDLSVYWYQQSLDQGLQFLIQYYNGEERAKGNILERFSAQQFPDLHSELNLSSLELGDSALYFCASSVANGGYNEQFFGPGTRLTVL.

The chain carries TRBV5-6 and TRBJ2-5; 7 bases are a match to TRBD1. The V segment lost 5 bases and the J segment 2 bases; nucleotides outside the gene matches: 9. Germline CDR1 reads SGHDT; CDR2 reads YYEEEE. The CDR3 consists of 15 residues. For the CDR3, the DNA is TGTGCCAGCAGACTGCCGGGACAGAGACAAGAGACCCAGTACTTC. This gives the protein CASRLPGQRQETQYF.